This T cell receptor beta chain was retrieved from a study of blood T cell repertoires in COVID-19. The repertoire was sequenced with immunoSEQ multiplex PCR; TCRdb's copy has only in-frame clones and lacks some. The repertoire holds some 330,000 clones, 86% seen once, with about 4% in the top ten. This clonotype originated in a man aged 30 to 39 who had recovered from COVID-19. The source material was PBMCs or T cells enriched from blood (not recorded which).

CDR3 amino acids: CASSLPGDGYTF. CDR3 DNA: TGTGCCAGTAGTCTCCCAGGGGATGGCTACACCTTC. This chain connects TRBV19 to TRBJ1-2; TRBD1 is a possible D gene (6 bases). Germline V gene data show CDR1 as LNHDA and CDR2 as SQIVND (reference sequence). Trimming cost V 5 bases and J 6 bases, with 10 bases left between them. CDR3 length equals 12 residues.